A single sample is the source of the 21 T cell receptor beta chains below, sequenced in a study of read filtering for tumor transcriptome and immune sequencing. This library used around 400 ng RNA and molecular barcoded adaptors spanning alpha/delta and beta/gamma chains. TCRdb ran MiXCR on the reads and lists one entry per CDR3 protein. The table lists around 130,000 distinct CDR3 sequences, around 13% of them singletons. The sequenced sample was a population of CD138-negative cells sorted from bone marrow. The receptors stem from a donor aged 40 or older with multiple myeloma.

This clonotype was observed at least ten times. The J gene is TRBJ2-5, the V gene TRBV2; TRBD1 might be the D (5 bases). There are 15 residues in the CDR3. Germline CDR1 reads SNHLY; CDR2 reads FYNNEI. V was shortened by 2 bases and J by 5 bases, with 15 bases between the two germline ends. The CDR3 DNA sequence: TGTGCCAGCAGTGAATGGCAGGGATCCGGGGAGACCCAGTACTTC. Its translation: CASSEWQGSGETQYF.

Notes on this clonotype: This may arise from a read error, as a much more abundant clone is one base away. The rearrangement links TRBV29-1 to TRBJ1-3; tentatively, D is TRBD1 (6 bases). The CDR3 runs 15 residues. Germline V gene data show CDR1 as SQVTM and CDR2 as ANQGSEA. Trimming pared 4 bases from V and 0 bases from J, leaving 13 bases between. The CDR3 DNA sequence: TGCAGCGTTGGGGACACTCATTACTCTGGAAACACCATATATTTT. Translated, it gives CSVGDTHYSGNTIYF. Drawing the rest from reference TRBV29-1 and TRBJ1-3, the complete variable domain is SAVISQKPSRDICQRGTSLTIQCQVDSQVTMMFWYRQQPGQSLTLIATANQGSEATYESGFVIDKFPISRPNLTFSTLTVSNMSPEDSSIYLCSVGDTHYSGNTIYFGEGSWLTVV.

Ten or more counts support this clonotype. The J gene is TRBJ2-2, the V gene TRBV24-1; 7 nucleotides match TRBD1. The CDR3 runs 19 residues. V gave up 0 bases and J gave up 0 bases; unmatched junction bases: 9. Looked up from germline, CDR1 is KGHDR and CDR2 is SFDVKD. The CDR3 is CATSDLATGYEPNTGELFF. DNA of the CDR3: TGTGCCACCAGTGATTTGGCGACAGGGTACGAGCCGAACACCGGGGAGCTGTTTTTT.

This clonotype came up a few times. In DNA, the CDR3 is TGTGCTAGTGGTTTCTACCTGGGGAGGGTGGAGACCCAGTACTTC. It encodes CASGFYLGRVETQYF. V usage is TRBV12-5 and J usage is TRBJ2-5; the match to TRBD2 covers 7 bases. CDR1 is LGHNT, CDR2 FRNRAP, per germline. V lost 3 bases, J lost 5 bases, and 9 bases stayed unmatched. This CDR3 is built from 15 residues.

The V call is TRBV7-3, the J call TRBJ2-1; the D gene is possibly TRBD2 (7 bases). CDR1 and CDR2 from the germline V gene are SGHTA and FQGTGA. V lost 2 bases and J 6 bases, leaving 20 bases between the germline ends. This CDR3 is 17 amino acids long. CDR3 loop: CASSLAPGRGGGNEQFF. The CDR3 DNA reads as TGTGCCAGCAGCTTAGCCCCCGGACGAGGGGGGGGCAATGAGCAGTTCTTC.

In its sample, this clonotype was seen many times. V is TRBV11-2 and J is TRBJ1-1, with no clear D. The CDR3 has 12 amino acids. V was clipped by 2 bases and J by 0 bases, with 1 base between them. The germline V gene has CDR1 SGHAT and CDR2 FQNNGV. The CDR3 region is CASSLMNTEAFF. The CDR3 region has the DNA TGTGCCAGCAGCTTAATGAACACTGAAGCTTTCTTT. The variable domain in full, with the rest retrieved from reference TRBV11-2 and TRBJ1-1, is EAGVAQSPRYKIIEKRQSVAFWCNPISGHATLYWYQQILGQGPKLLIQFQNNGVVDDSQLPKDRFSAERLKGVDSTLKIQPAKLEDSAVYLCASSLMNTEAFFGQGTRLTVV.

This clonotype has ten or more counts. V and J are TRBV20-1 and TRBJ2-7, with TRBD1 matching over 11 bases. Germline V gives CDR1 DFQATT, CDR2 SNEGSKA (reference sequence). The CDR3 is made up of 16 amino acids. The V segment lost 2 bases and the J segment 3 bases; nucleotides outside the gene matches: 9. CDR3 sequence (DNA): TGCAGTGCTAGATCCCCACCGGGACAGGGGGGCTACGAGCAGTACTTC. This sequence encodes CSARSPPGQGGYEQYF.

This clonotype was found a few times. The CDR3 sequence: CSVEDQIGGSEQFF. The CDR3 nucleotides are TGCAGCGTTGAAGATCAGATCGGCGGGAGTGAGCAGTTCTTC. The V call is TRBV29-1, the J call TRBJ2-1; 7 bases are a match to TRBD2. The trim removed 0 bases at V and 9 bases at J, leaving 8 bases unmatched. CDR1 is SQVTM and CDR2 is ANQGSEA in the germline V gene. The CDR3 runs 14 residues.

This clonotype was counted ten times or more. The rearrangement joins TRBV2 to TRBJ2-7; the D is unclear. Germline CDR1 and CDR2: SNHLY and FYNNEI. CDR3 length: 12 residues. V shed 6 bases and J shed 0 bases, with 6 bases lying between them. The CDR3 sequence: CASRYSSYEQYF. As DNA, the CDR3 is TGTGCCAGCAGATACAGCTCCTACGAGCAGTACTTC. The entire variable domain, with the rest obtained from reference TRBV2 and TRBJ2-7, is as follows: EPEVTQTPSHQVTQMGQEVILRCVPISNHLYFYWYRQILGQKVEFLVSFYNNEISEKSEIFDDQFSVERPDGSNFTLKIRSTKLEDSAMYFCASRYSSYEQYFGPGTRLTVT.

This clonotype came up many times. This chain joins TRBV20-1 and TRBJ2-1, with 8 bases lining up with TRBD2. V shed 1 base and J 8 bases; nucleotides not matched to a gene: 10. Germline-derived CDR1 and CDR2 are DFQATT and SNEGSKA (reference sequence). This CDR3 region has 15 residues. Here the CDR3 DNA reads TGCAGTGCTAGAGGTTGGAGCGGGAGTGTCGATGAGCAGTTCTTC. Its translation is CSARGWSGSVDEQFF.

This clonotype has at least ten counts. CDR3 nucleotide sequence: TGTGCTAGTGGTTCGAGGGGACTAGCCGAGTCTGAGCAGTTCTTC. Protein product: CASGSRGLAESEQFF. The chain is built from TRBV12-5 and TRBJ2-1; TRBD2 matches at 9 bases. The CDR3 runs to 15 residues. Trimming at V came to 4 bases and at J to 9 bases, leaving 10 bases not matched to a gene. Germline V gene sequence: CDR1 LGHNT, CDR2 FRNRAP.

Details on this clonotype: This may stem from a read error, because a much larger clone lies one nucleotide away. This chain links TRBV7-8 with TRBJ2-7; the D gene could be TRBD1 or TRBD2 (5 bases each). This CDR3 is built from 13 residues. Trimming removed 5 bases at V and 5 bases at J, with 13 bases between. Germline V gene sequence: CDR1 SGHVS, CDR2 FQNEAQ. CDR3 sequence (DNA): TGTGCCAGCAGCCGGGGACGTGGCCACGAGCAGTACTTC. This codes for CASSRGRGHEQYF.

This clonotype was seen repeatedly, ten times or more. The rearrangement uses TRBV4-3 and TRBJ2-1; 10 bases are a match to TRBD1. There are 14 residues in the CDR3. CDR1 is LGHNA and CDR2 is YSLEER in the germline V gene. Germline trimming cut 1 base from V and 8 bases from J; bases unmatched to any gene: 2. The DNA of the CDR3 is TGCGCCAGCAGCCAAGGAGGGACAGGGGATGAGCAGTTCTTC. Amino acids: CASSQGGTGDEQFF.

Comments on this clonotype: A single base separates this from a much larger clone, so it may be a read error. This chain uses TRBV11-2 with TRBJ2-3; D gene unclear. The DNA end favors TRBJ1-5, so the J call may be wrong. The CDR3 spans 17 residues. Per germline, CDR1 SGHAT and CDR2 FQNNGV. The CDR3 protein is CASSLDGRAFGTDTQHF. For the CDR3, the DNA is TGTGCCAGCAGCTTAGACGGGAGGGCCTTCGGCACAGATACGCAGCATTTT.

This clonotype was seen ten or more times. This chain uses TRBV5-5 with TRBJ1-5; D might be TRBD1 (5 bases). Germline lookup yields CDR1 SGHKS and CDR2 YYEKEE (reference sequence). V gave up 0 bases and J gave up 2 bases, with 12 bases separating them. The CDR3 sequence is 16 residues long. The CDR3 nucleotides are TGTGCCAGCAGCTTGGCCGTAGGGGCTCGCAATCAGCCCCAGCATTTT. It is translated as CASSLAVGARNQPQHF.

This clonotype occurred once. A much larger clone lies a single base off, so this may be a read error. The V gene is TRBV7-9, the J gene TRBJ1-4, with D possibly matching TRBD1 (5 bases). Per germline, CDR1 SEHNR and CDR2 FQNEAQ (reference sequence). The CDR3 runs 13 residues. CDR3 nucleotide sequence: TGTGCCAGCAGCTTAAGTGAAGGGGAAAAACTGTTGTTT. It encodes CASSLSEGEKLLF. Filled out from reference TRBV7-9 and TRBJ1-4, the complete variable domain reads DTGVSQNPRHKITKRGQNVTFRCDPISEHNRLYWYRQTLGQGPEFLTYFQNEAQLEKSRLLSDRFSAERPKGSFSTLEIQRTEQGDSAMYLCASSLSEGEKLLFGSGTQLSVL.

This clonotype was detected ten times or more. The CDR3 loop is CASSLEGARAKNIQYF. Here the CDR3 DNA reads TGTGCCAGCAGTTTAGAGGGAGCGAGAGCCAAAAACATTCAGTACTTC. The genes are TRBV27 and TRBJ2-4, with D maybe TRBD2 (5 bases). Germline loops: CDR1 MNHEY, CDR2 SMNVEV (reference sequence). CDR3 length: 16 amino acids. Trimming left V 2 bases short and J 0 bases short, with 11 bases between.

The sample holds many counts of this clonotype. The gene calls are TRBV2 and TRBJ2-2; D unclear. This CDR3 spans 13 amino acids. V dropped 4 bases and J dropped 6 bases, with 9 bases sitting between them. Germline V CDR1 and CDR2: SNHLY, FYNNEI. The CDR3 reads CASSVLHAGELFF. CDR3 bases: TGTGCCAGCAGTGTCCTACATGCCGGGGAGCTGTTTTTT.

The genes are TRBV6-5 and TRBJ2-5; tentative D call: TRBD2 (6 bases). V was clipped by 0 bases and J by 4 bases, with 24 bases between them. This CDR3 has 19 amino acids. CDR1 and CDR2 from the germline V gene are MNHEY and SVGAGI. The CDR3, as DNA: TGTGCCAGCAGTTACTCGAAAGGAGGACTACCACTTTCTGGAGAGACCCAGTACTTC. The encoded protein is CASSYSKGGLPLSGETQYF.

Many counts were recorded for this clonotype. The gene calls are TRBV20-1 and TRBJ2-7, with 8 bases lining up with TRBD2. J was trimmed by 3 bases and V by 6 bases; bases with no gene match: 4. Germline CDR1 DFQATT, CDR2 SNEGSKA (reference sequence). The CDR3 spans 12 residues. CDR3 DNA sequence: TGCAGTGCACGGACTAGCAGCTACGAGCAGTACTTC. Translation gives CSARTSSYEQYF.

As for this clonotype: Just one base apart from a much larger clone, this may be a read error. The gene calls are TRBV20-1 and TRBJ1-5; TRBD1 might be the D (6 bases). V lost 5 bases and J 7 bases, leaving 18 bases between the germline ends. Per the germline V gene, CDR1 is DFQATT and CDR2 is SNEGSKA (reference sequence). This CDR3 spans 14 amino acids. CDR3 sequence (DNA): TGCAGTGCTTCTCCGGGACACGGAAGACAGCCCCAGCATTTT. Its translation is CSASPGHGRQPQHF.